This T cell receptor beta chain derives from a study of CD8 T cells in ankylosing spondylitis. Study-level findings and limits: CD8+ by phenotype, disease-linked clones were relatively rare in peripheral blood. Earlier literature documents some of the motif variants in reactive arthritis synovial fluid and blood. Disease-linked clones reportedly showed significant enrichment in matched ankylosing spondylitis synovial fluid. Characteristic, it appeared, of ankylosing spondylitis blood was a TCR beta motif of eight highly homologous variants.

As the method for making TCR beta libraries, quantitative 5'-RACE with molecular barcodes was used. From the 5' RACE reads, TCRdb called clonotypes with MiXCR, one entry per CDR3 protein. The table has about 540,000 distinct CDR3 sequences, roughly 13% seen once. CDR3 length: 14 amino acids. Trimming cost V 1 base and J 7 bases; bases outside gene matches: 7. Germline lookup yields CDR1 DFQATT and CDR2 SNEGSKA (reference sequence). At least ten counts were recorded for this clonotype. The antigen remains undetermined. The specimen sequenced was blood, either unsorted or a sorted T cell fraction (not recorded which). This chain connects TRBV20-1 to TRBJ2-1, with 7 nucleotides matching TRBD2. This TCR came from a male donor with ankylosing spondylitis. The CDR3 here is CSARVGGPVNEQFF. The CDR3 DNA is TGCAGTGCTAGAGTGGGAGGGCCTGTGAATGAGCAGTTCTTC.